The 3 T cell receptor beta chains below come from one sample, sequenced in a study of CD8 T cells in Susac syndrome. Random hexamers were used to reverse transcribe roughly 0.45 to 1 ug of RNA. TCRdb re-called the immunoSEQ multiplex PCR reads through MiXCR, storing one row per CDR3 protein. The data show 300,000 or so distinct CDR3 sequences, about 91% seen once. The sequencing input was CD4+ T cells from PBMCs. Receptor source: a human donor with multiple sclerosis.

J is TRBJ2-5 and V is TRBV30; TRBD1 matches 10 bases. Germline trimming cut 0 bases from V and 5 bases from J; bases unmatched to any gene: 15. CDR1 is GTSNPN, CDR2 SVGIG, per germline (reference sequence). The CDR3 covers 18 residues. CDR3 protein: CAWSVAGQGSLIGETQYF. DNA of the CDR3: TGTGCCTGGAGTGTTGCGGGACAGGGGAGCCTAATCGGGGAGACCCAGTACTTC.

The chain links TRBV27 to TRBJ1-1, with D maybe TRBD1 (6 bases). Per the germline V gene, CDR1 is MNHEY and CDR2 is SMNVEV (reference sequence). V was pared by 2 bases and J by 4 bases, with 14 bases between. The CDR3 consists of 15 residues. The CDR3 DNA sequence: TGTGCCAGCAGTTTAAGACAGGCGGTTAGCACTGAAGCTTTCTTT. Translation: CASSLRQAVSTEAFF.

CDR3 nucleotides: TGTGCCAGCAGCTTGGGGGGCCTCACCTGGGAGCAGTACTTC. This codes for CASSLGGLTWEQYF. This chain connects TRBV7-9 to TRBJ2-7; D is possibly TRBD1 or TRBD2 (6 bases each). Trimming cost V 3 bases and J 7 bases, with 16 bases left between them. The CDR3 has 14 amino acids. Germline assignment: CDR1 SEHNR and CDR2 FQNEAQ (reference sequence). The full variable domain, completed using reference TRBV7-9 and TRBJ2-7, is DTGVSQNPRHKITKRGQNVTFRCDPISEHNRLYWYRQTLGQGPEFLTYFQNEAQLEKSRLLSDRFSAERPKGSFSTLEIQRTEQGDSAMYLCASSLGGLTWEQYFGPGTRLTVT.